This T cell receptor (beta chain) appears in the sequencing data of a study of T cell repertoires in cytomegalovirus infection (dated by TCRdb to between 2019 and 2020). Concerning the study at large: Recently identified HLA-C-restricted CMV epitopes, whose presentation resists viral immunomodulation, were targeted by peptide stimulations together with well-studied HLA-B-restricted epitopes. The HLA type of each donor mattered for the analysis, because public TCR beta signatures pointed to carriage of CMV infection along with the matching HLA type.

Sequencing instrument: Illumina HiSeq 1500. The raw public reads went through TCRdb reprocessing: fastp at Q25, MiXCR clone calling, in-frame beta chains kept. One record per CDR3 amino acid sequence lists the most common genes and DNA. This sample lists 800,000 to 950,000 distinct CDR3 sequences; about 31% were detected once. The ten largest clones take up over 10% of the sample. Findings and caveats that apply to the study as a whole: In both this cohort and an independent roughly 350-donor cohort, the cumulative frequency of public TCR beta family members distinguished carriers of CMV infection plus the relevant HLA type. The ex vivo response was dominated by HLA-C-restricted CMV-specific TCR beta clonotypes, which also provided the single most frequent clonotype in two of eight donors.

This clonotype was seen many times. The antigen it binds to is not known. No clone much larger than this one lies a single base away; base qualities are absent. The treatment or condition tag for this specimen amounts to: in vitro stimulation with specific CMV peptide epitopes to enrich CMV-specific T cells. The germline V gene (reference sequence) yields SEHNR for CDR1 and FQNEAQ for CDR2. The CDR3 holds 13 amino acids from the cysteine to the phenylalanine. The CDR3 DNA has 39 bases and is translated from base 1. Between the V and J ends, shortened by 5 bases and 5 bases respectively, the junction contains 9 bases.

The chain is assembled from TRBV7-9 and TRBJ2-2, with no reliable assignment of the D segment. This receptor was taken from a human donor in good health (CMV status not recorded). Some clones in this sample may be carry-over from other donors' samples. The sample in question was cultured CD8+ T cells from PBMCs, obtained from culture after CMV antigen stimulation. The CDR3 region has the sequence CASSRKKTGELFF. The sequenced DNA: TGTGCCAGCAGCCGCAAAAAGACCGGGGAGCTGTTTTTT. Reference TRBV7-9 and TRBJ2-2 proteins supply the regions before and after the CDR3; the full variable domain is: DTGVSQNPRHKITKRGQNVTFRCDPISEHNRLYWYRQTLGQGPEFLTYFQNEAQLEKSRLLSDRFSAERPKGSFSTLEIQRTEQGDSAMYLCASSRKKTGELFFGEGSRLTVL.